The subject of this entry is one T cell receptor (beta chain). A single count supports this clone. No antigen is known for it. Base qualities are missing; no much larger clone stands one base away. In Seattle, one collaborating source enrolled patients while the infection was active and tracked those patients longitudinally over the course of disease. The collaborating institutions used their own protocols to collect whole blood in K2EDTA tubes. For TCRbeta analysis, collaborator samples were shipped as frozen whole blood, as isolated PBMCs, or as DNA extracted from either sample type. TCRbeta CDR3 regions were amplified from genomic DNA by means of the immunoSEQ Assay, a bias-controlled multiplex PCR. In the original analysis: The number of nucleated cells in each sample was estimated from the amplification of reference gene primers within the assay. To quantify the absolute abundance of each unique TCRbeta CDR3 rearrangement, sequence reads were collapsed and filtered. Productive Simpson clonality was computed per sample as the square root of Simpson's diversity index over productive rearrangements. In its TCRdb copy, this immuneACCESS table keeps in-frame sequences only and misses some clones. Where compared with another copy, unresolved V genes explain less than half of these, and the others have no known cause. The V and J calls and clone size come from that table; D and trimming were worked out from the DNA. The sample has about 480,000 clones on record, 70% to 90% of them singletons. The biggest ten clones account for roughly 13% of the sample.

This entry is derived from a study of blood T cell repertoires in COVID-19 (dated by TCRdb to 2018 to 2021). About the study as a whole: The collaborator samples originated in the United States, Italy and Spain and spanned the acute and convalescent phases of COVID-19. The material from the prospective study consisted of cDNA or gDNA derived from T cells, B-cell-depleted T cells, or PBMCs. The dataset comprised deeply sampled blood TCRbeta repertoires from subjects exposed to, actively infected with, or recovered from COVID-19. The repertoires were made available in a free public database intended to serve as a resource for research on the immune response to SARS-CoV-2. The samples were drawn from the first 160 participants of the ongoing ImmuneRACE study and from over 950 subjects provided by 6 global collaborators. Nearly every sample came with metadata listing a de-identified subject ID, COVID-19 status, age in years and sex. HLA class I and class II types, where available, came from metadata supplied by the sample provider rather than from assay-based typing.

Beyond this particular receptor, the publication reports: The quantity of clinical and demographic metadata differed by source and by participant and was supplied without curation.

Ends trimmed: V by 4 bases, J by 9 bases; bases unmatched to a gene: 6. Reading from cysteine to phenylalanine, the CDR3 counts 12 amino acids. The read is trimmed to its CDR3 DNA, 36 bases read in frame from base 1. The germline V gene yields SGHDT for CDR1 and YYEEEE for CDR2. The TCR originated in a woman between 50 and 59 years old with COVID-19, enrolled during active disease. Sequenced sample: peripheral blood. The receptor chain draws on TRBV5-6 and TRBJ1-1; TRBD1 agrees with 7 junctional bases. The sequenced DNA: TGTGCCAGCAGCCTGGACAGGACCCAAGCTTTCTTT. Translated, it reads CASSLDRTQAFF.